The rows below give T cell receptor beta chains drawn from one sample of a study of blood T cell repertoires in COVID-19. This table comes from immunoSEQ multiplex PCR, and its TCRdb copy is limited to in-frame clones, with some not included. The sample comprises approximately 130,000 clones, 70% to 80% of which are singletons, and about a tenth rests with the top ten. Sequenced input: peripheral blood. These receptors came from a human donor in a cohort sampled during active COVID-19. Both conserved end residues are part of each CDR3. D genes are given only for firm matches. A row's size may be missing; if present it is once, few, many or a size class.

d_call | j_call | v_call | clone_size | cdr3_aa | cdr3_nt
TRBD1 | TRBJ1-4 | TRBV2 | . | CASSPTLGQANEKLFF | TGTGCCAGCAGTCCTACCCTGGGACAGGCCAATGAAAAACTGTTTTTT
. | TRBJ1-2 | TRBV6-6 | . | CASSYSPGTYTF | TGTGCCAGCAGTTACTCCCCGGGGACTTACACCTTC
. | TRBJ2-7 | TRBV19 | . | CASSIVTGPFYEQYF | TGTGCCAGTAGTATCGTAACAGGGCCTTTTTACGAGCAGTACTTC
TRBD2 | TRBJ2-7 | TRBV28 | few | CASSRGGAYEQYF | TGTGCCAGCAGCCGGGGGGGGGCCTACGAGCAGTACTTC
TRBD1 | TRBJ2-2 | TRBV4-1 | . | CASSRGQGTHTGELFF | TGCGCCAGCAGCCGCGGACAGGGGACGCACACCGGGGAGCTGTTTTTT
TRBD1 | TRBJ2-1 | TRBV2 | few | CASRERTGAYNEQFF | TGTGCCAGCAGGGAAAGGACAGGGGCCTACAATGAGCAGTTCTTC
. | TRBJ1-3 | TRBV6-6 | . | CASSSSYRDYIYF | TGTGCCAGCAGTTCCTCTTACCGGGACTACATATATTTT
. | TRBJ2-7 | TRBV10-3 | . | CAIRFGQDTLYEQYF | TGTGCCATCAGATTTGGGCAGGACACCCTTTACGAGCAGTACTTC
. | TRBJ2-5 | TRBV7-2 | . | CASSPRETQYF | TGTGCCAGCAGCCCCCGGGAGACCCAGTACTTC
. | TRBJ1-5 | TRBV19 | . | CASSSQAGQPQHF | TGTGCCAGTAGTTCCCAGGCAGGTCAGCCCCAGCATTTT
TRBD2 | TRBJ2-7 | TRBV7-9 | . | CASSASGGPPYEQYF | TGTGCCAGCAGCGCTAGCGGGGGGCCTCCCTACGAGCAGTACTTC
TRBD1 | TRBJ1-1 | TRBV24-1 | . | CATSDWDRGTEAFF | TGTGCCACCAGTGATTGGGACAGGGGGACTGAAGCTTTCTTT
TRBD1 | TRBJ1-2 | TRBV5-4 | . | CASSHPRTGVGGYTF | TGTGCCAGCAGCCACCCGAGGACAGGGGTTGGGGGCTACACCTTC
TRBD1 | TRBJ2-3 | TRBV10-3 | few | CAISAGGQGASDTQYF | TGTGCCATCAGTGCGGGGGGACAGGGGGCCTCAGATACGCAGTATTTT
. | TRBJ2-5 | TRBV27 | . | CASSLGRRGETQYF | TGTGCCAGCAGTTTGGGACGGAGGGGCGAGACCCAGTACTTC
. | TRBJ2-6 | TRBV27 | once | CASRWGGSNGANVLTF | TGTGCCAGCCGGTGGGGGGGCTCCAATGGGGCCAACGTCCTGACTTTC
. | TRBJ1-1 | TRBV11-2 | . | CASSEDIFFPYLNTEAFF | TGTGCCAGCAGCGAGGATATCTTCTTCCCCTACTTGAACACTGAAGCTTTCTTT
TRBD1 | TRBJ1-2 | TRBV6-5 | . | CASSRQGLYGYTF | TGTGCCAGCAGTAGACAGGGGCTCTATGGCTACACCTTC
. | TRBJ2-2 | TRBV3-1/TRBV3-2 | . | CASSQAAGLSTRELFF | TGTGCCAGCAGCCAAGCGGCCGGGTTGTCAACGAGGGAGCTGTTTTTT
. | TRBJ2-7 | TRBV7-8 | . | CASSLVANPYEQYF | TGTGCCAGCAGCTTAGTAGCCAACCCCTACGAGCAGTACTTC
. | TRBJ1-6 | TRBV18 | once | CASSRGLQSFGNSPLHF | TGTGCCAGCTCACGGGGGCTCCAGTCTTTTGGTAATTCACCCCTCCACTTT
TRBD1 | TRBJ1-6 | TRBV28 | . | CASSLSGQGRSPLHF | TGTGCCAGCAGTTTATCAGGACAGGGACGGTCACCCCTCCACTTT
TRBD1 | TRBJ2-7 | TRBV9 | . | CASSARTGTGYNEQYF | TGTGCCAGCAGCGCCAGGACCGGGACAGGGTATAACGAGCAGTACTTC
. | TRBJ1-3 | TRBV30 | . | CAWSVGSYGNTIYF | TGTGCCTGGAGTGTCGGGTCTTACGGAAACACCATATATTTT
. | TRBJ2-5 | TRBV6-2/TRBV6-3 | . | CASSGQFQETQYF | TGTGCCAGCAGTGGACAGTTCCAAGAGACCCAGTACTTC
. | TRBJ1-6 | TRBV5-4 | . | CASSLQGNSSPLHF | TGTGCCAGCAGCTTACAGGGTAATTCTTCACCCCTCCACTTT
TRBD2 | TRBJ2-7 | TRBV6-1 | . | CASSEGGGAYEQYF | TGTGCCAGCAGTGAAGGCGGGGGGGCCTACGAGCAGTACTTC
TRBD1 | TRBJ1-4 | TRBV25-1 | once | CASSEFRTGVTNEKLFF | TGTGCCAGCAGTGAATTTCGTACAGGGGTGACTAATGAAAAACTGTTTTTT
TRBD1 | TRBJ1-1 | TRBV3-1/TRBV3-2 | few | CASTSQGAITEAFF | TGTGCCAGCACATCTCAGGGGGCTATCACTGAAGCTTTCTTT